These 8 T cell receptor beta chains share one sample of origin, sequenced in a study of shared clonotypes between healthy human individuals. Method: immunoSEQ multiplex PCR; TCRdb's copy keeps in-frame clones and lacks some. The table shows some 2,000,000 clones, with almost 96% occurring only once. The sample was naive CD4+ T cells sorted from blood. Subset here: CD45RA+ positively selected. These receptors were taken from a man between 18 and 29 years old in good health.

The chain combines TRBV28 with TRBJ1-4; TRBD1 matches 7 bases. The junction had 4 bases not matched to a gene; V was cut back by 5 bases and J by 7 bases. The CDR3 has 13 residues. Germline CDR1 is MDHEN and CDR2 is SYDVKM. The CDR3 coding sequence is TGTGCCAGCAGTGGGACAGACAGTGAAAAACTGTTTTTT. Amino acid sequence: CASSGTDSEKLFF.

J is TRBJ1-5 and V is TRBV7-9; 9 nucleotides line up with TRBD1. CDR1 and CDR2 from the germline V gene are SEHNR and FQNEAQ (reference sequence). The length of the CDR3 is 15 residues. The V segment lost 5 bases and the J segment 4 bases; nucleotides outside the gene matches: 6. CDR3: CASSRGTGLNQPQHF. CDR3 DNA sequence: TGTGCCAGCAGCCGGGGGACAGGGCTGAATCAGCCCCAGCATTTT.

The rearrangement joins TRBV7-9 to TRBJ1-2; 7 positions match TRBD1. Germline assignment: CDR1 SEHNR and CDR2 FQNEAQ (reference sequence). The CDR3 contains 18 residues. The trim removed 3 bases at V and 4 bases at J, leaving 17 bases unmatched. For the CDR3, the DNA is TGTGCCAGCAGCTTGGGTCCCTATAGGGGGCGGATCGGCTATGGCTACACCTTC. Protein: CASSLGPYRGRIGYGYTF. The variable domain in full, with the rest retrieved from reference TRBV7-9 and TRBJ1-2, is DTGVSQNPRHKITKRGQNVTFRCDPISEHNRLYWYRQTLGQGPEFLTYFQNEAQLEKSRLLSDRFSAERPKGSFSTLEIQRTEQGDSAMYLCASSLGPYRGRIGYGYTFGSGTRLTVV.

This clone has a single count. In DNA, the CDR3 is TGTGCCAGCAGATCAACGAGGTACGAGCAGTACTTC. It is translated as CASRSTRYEQYF. This chain connects TRBV27 to TRBJ2-7; no reliable D call. V was pared by 6 bases and J by 4 bases, with 10 bases between. Germline V CDR1 and CDR2: MNHEY, SMNVEV (reference sequence). This CDR3 region has 12 residues.

J is TRBJ1-4 and V is TRBV7-9; TRBD1 might be the D (5 bases). The germline V gene has CDR1 SEHNR and CDR2 FQNEAQ (reference sequence). The CDR3 runs 16 residues. The V end was cut by 2 bases, the J end by 8 bases, with 18 bases between. CDR3 DNA: TGTGCCAGCAGCTTACAGGGTACTCGCAGCGGGGAAAAACTGTTTTTT. Protein: CASSLQGTRSGEKLFF. The full variable domain, completed using reference TRBV7-9 and TRBJ1-4, is DTGVSQNPRHKITKRGQNVTFRCDPISEHNRLYWYRQTLGQGPEFLTYFQNEAQLEKSRLLSDRFSAERPKGSFSTLEIQRTEQGDSAMYLCASSLQGTRSGEKLFFGSGTQLSVL.

The chain joins TRBV28 to TRBJ2-1; 10 bases map to TRBD2. The germline V gene encodes CDR1 MDHEN and CDR2 SYDVKM. V shed 8 bases and J 0 bases; nucleotides not matched to a gene: 13. The CDR3 is made up of 18 amino acids. CDR3 region: CASLRTSGPLSSYNEQFF. The CDR3 nucleotides read TGTGCCAGCCTACGGACTAGCGGCCCCTTGAGCTCCTACAATGAGCAGTTCTTC.

About this clone itself: A read error may produce the germline difference seen at one junction end. The rearrangement uses TRBV28 and TRBJ2-7; TRBD1 matches at 8 bases. The CDR3 is made up of 14 amino acids. Germline V gene data show CDR1 as MDHEN and CDR2 as SYDVKM. The CDR3 region has the DNA TGTGCCAGCAGTCTATGGACAGGGTCCTACGAGCAGTACTTC. It encodes CASSLWTGSYEQYF.

The chain couples TRBV7-8 to TRBJ2-5, with D perhaps TRBD2 (5 bases). CDR1 is SGHVS, CDR2 FQNEAQ, per germline. Deletions cut 7 bases from V and 5 bases from J, with 20 bases between. The CDR3 contains 15 residues. Here the CDR3 DNA reads TGTGCCAGCATCCGTGGAGGACTCCCAATTGAGACCCAGTACTTC. Protein: CASIRGGLPIETQYF. The full variable domain, in which reference TRBV7-8 and TRBJ2-5 provide the parts outside the CDR3, is GAGVSQSPRYKVAKRGQDVALRCDPISGHVSLFWYQQALGQGPEFLTYFQNEAQLDKSGLPSDRFFAERPEGSVSTLKIQRTQQEDSAVYLCASIRGGLPIETQYFGPGTRLLVL.